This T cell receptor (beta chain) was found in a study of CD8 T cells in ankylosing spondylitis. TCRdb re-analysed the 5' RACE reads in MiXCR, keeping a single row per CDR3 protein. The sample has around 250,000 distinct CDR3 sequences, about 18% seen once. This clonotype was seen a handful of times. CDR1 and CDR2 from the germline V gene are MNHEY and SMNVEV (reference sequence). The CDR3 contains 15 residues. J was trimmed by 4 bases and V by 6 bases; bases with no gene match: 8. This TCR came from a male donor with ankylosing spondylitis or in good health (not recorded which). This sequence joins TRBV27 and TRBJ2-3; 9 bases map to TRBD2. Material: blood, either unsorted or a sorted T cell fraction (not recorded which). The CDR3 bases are TGTGCCAGCAGCCCATTAGCGGGAGAAGCAGATACGCAGTATTTT. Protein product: CASSPLAGEADTQYF.